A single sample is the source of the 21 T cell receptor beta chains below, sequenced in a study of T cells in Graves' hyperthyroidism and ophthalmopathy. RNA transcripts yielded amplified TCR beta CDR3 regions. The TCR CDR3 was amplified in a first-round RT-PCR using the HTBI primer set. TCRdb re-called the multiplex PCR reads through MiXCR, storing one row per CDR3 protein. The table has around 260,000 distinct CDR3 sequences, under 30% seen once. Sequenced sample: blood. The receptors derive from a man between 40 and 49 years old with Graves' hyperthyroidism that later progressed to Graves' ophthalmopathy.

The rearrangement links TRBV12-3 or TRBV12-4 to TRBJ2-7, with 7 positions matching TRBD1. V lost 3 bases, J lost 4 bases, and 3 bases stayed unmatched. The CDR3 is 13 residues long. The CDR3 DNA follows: TGTGCCAGCAGTTTTGGGACAGAATACGAGCAGTACTTC. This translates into CASSFGTEYEQYF.

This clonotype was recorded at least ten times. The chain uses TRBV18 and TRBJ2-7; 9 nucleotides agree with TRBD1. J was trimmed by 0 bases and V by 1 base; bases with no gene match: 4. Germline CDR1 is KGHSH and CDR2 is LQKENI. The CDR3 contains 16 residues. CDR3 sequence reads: CASSPLTGGISYEQYF. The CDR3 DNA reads TGTGCCAGCTCACCACTGACAGGGGGGATCTCCTACGAGCAGTACTTC.

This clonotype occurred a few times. CDR3 region: CASSLGQGPHEQYF. DNA of the CDR3: TGTGCCAGCAGTTTAGGGCAGGGACCCCACGAGCAGTACTTC. This chain joins TRBV12-3 or TRBV12-4 and TRBJ2-7; D tentatively reads TRBD1 or TRBD2 (5 bases each). The germline V and J ends were trimmed by 1 base and 5 bases, with 12 bases remaining between them. CDR3 length: 14 amino acids.

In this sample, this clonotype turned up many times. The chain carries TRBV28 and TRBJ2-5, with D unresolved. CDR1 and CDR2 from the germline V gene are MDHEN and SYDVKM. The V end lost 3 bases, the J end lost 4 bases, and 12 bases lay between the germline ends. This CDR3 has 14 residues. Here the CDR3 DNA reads TGTGCCAGCAGTTTGGTTCCTAGGGCAGAGACCCAGTACTTC. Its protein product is CASSLVPRAETQYF.

CDR3 sequence reads: CASTLDRARTEAFF. CDR3 sequence (DNA): TGTGCCAGCACCCTCGACAGGGCTCGAACTGAAGCTTTCTTT. This chain connects TRBV6-2 or TRBV6-3 to TRBJ1-1; 7 bases are a match to TRBD1. The V gene end was trimmed by 7 bases and the J gene end by 5 bases; junction bases not matched to a gene: 10. Germline V gene lookup returns CDR1 MNHEY and CDR2 SVGEGT. The CDR3 runs 14 residues.

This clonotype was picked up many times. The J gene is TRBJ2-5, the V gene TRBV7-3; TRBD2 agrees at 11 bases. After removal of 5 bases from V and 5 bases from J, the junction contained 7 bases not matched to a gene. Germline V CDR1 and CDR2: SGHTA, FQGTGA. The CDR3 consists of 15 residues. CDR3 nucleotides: TGTGCCAGCAGCCTTAGCGGGAGGGCCAGGGAGACCCAGTACTTC. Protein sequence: CASSLSGRARETQYF.

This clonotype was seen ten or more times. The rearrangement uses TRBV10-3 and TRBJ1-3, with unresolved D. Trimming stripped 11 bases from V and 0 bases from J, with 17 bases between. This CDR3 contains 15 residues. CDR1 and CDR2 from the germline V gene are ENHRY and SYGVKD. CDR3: CASHSFGVSGNTIYF. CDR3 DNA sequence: TGTGCCTCCCATTCTTTTGGGGTCTCTGGAAACACCATATATTTT.

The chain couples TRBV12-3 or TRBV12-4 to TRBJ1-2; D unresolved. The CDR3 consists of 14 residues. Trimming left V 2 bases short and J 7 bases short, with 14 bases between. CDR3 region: CASSLNSEGLGYTF. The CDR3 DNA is TGTGCCAGCAGTTTAAACTCGGAGGGTCTTGGCTACACCTTC.

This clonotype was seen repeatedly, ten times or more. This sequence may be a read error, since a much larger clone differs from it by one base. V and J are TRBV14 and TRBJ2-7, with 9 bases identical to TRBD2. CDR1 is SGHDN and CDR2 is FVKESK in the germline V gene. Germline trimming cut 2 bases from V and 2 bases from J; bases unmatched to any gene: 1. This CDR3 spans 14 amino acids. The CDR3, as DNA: TGTGCCAGCAGCCAATCTAGCGGGGCCTACGAGCAGTACTTC. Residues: CASSQSSGAYEQYF.

In DNA, the CDR3 is TGTGCCAGCAGTTTGCTGGACAGGGGTAACACCGGGGAGCTGTTTTTT. Protein: CASSLLDRGNTGELFF. The rearrangement links TRBV11-2 to TRBJ2-2, with TRBD1 matching over 9 bases. The germline V gene encodes CDR1 SGHAT and CDR2 FQNNGV. V gave up 6 bases and J gave up 2 bases; unmatched junction bases: 7. CDR3 length: 16 amino acids.

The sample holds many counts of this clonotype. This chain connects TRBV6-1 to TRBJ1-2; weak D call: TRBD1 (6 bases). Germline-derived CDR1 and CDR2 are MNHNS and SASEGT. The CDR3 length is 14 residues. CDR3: CAARSGKGGRGYTF. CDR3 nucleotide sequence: TGTGCAGCCCGAAGTGGGAAGGGGGGAAGAGGCTACACCTTC.

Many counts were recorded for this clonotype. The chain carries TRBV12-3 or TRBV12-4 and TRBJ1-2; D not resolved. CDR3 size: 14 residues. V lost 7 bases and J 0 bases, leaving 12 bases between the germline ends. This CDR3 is CASISTYPNYGYTF. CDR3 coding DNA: TGTGCCAGCATTAGCACATACCCTAACTATGGCTACACCTTC.

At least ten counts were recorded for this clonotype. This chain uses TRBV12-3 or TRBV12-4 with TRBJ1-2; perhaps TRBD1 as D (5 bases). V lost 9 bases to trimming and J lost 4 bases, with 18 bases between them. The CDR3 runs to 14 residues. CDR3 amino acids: CASSDSYGIYGYTF. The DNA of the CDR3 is TGTGCCAGTTCCGACAGTTACGGGATCTATGGCTACACCTTC.

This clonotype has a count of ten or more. This chain's CDR3 is CASSSGSVLWGYTF. The CDR3 nucleotides are TGCGCCAGCAGCTCCGGGAGTGTCCTGTGGGGCTACACCTTC. This rearrangement joins TRBV5-1 to TRBJ1-2; D is ambiguous. This CDR3 has 14 amino acids. Germline-derived CDR1 and CDR2 are SGHRS and YFSETQ. V lost 3 bases and J 8 bases, leaving 17 bases between the germline ends.

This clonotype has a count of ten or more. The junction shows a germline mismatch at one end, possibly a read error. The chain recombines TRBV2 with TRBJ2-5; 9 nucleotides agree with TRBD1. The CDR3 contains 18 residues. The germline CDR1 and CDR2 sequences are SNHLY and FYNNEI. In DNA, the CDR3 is TGTGCCACCAGTCCCGGGACAGGGCTCGGGAGAGGGGGAGAGACCCAGTACTTC. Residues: CATSPGTGLGRGGETQYF.

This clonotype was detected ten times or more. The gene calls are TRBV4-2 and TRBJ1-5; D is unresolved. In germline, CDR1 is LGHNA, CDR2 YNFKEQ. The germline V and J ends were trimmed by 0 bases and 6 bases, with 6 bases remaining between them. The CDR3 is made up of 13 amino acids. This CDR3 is CASSQDSAQPQHF. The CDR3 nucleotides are TGTGCCAGCAGCCAAGATTCGGCTCAGCCCCAGCATTTT.

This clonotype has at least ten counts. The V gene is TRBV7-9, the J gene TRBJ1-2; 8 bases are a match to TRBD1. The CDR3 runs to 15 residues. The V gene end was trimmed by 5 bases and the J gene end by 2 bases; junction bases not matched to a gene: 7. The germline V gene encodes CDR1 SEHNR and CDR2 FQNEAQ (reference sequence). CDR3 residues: CASSPPRGRNYGYTF. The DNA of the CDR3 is TGTGCCAGCAGCCCGCCCAGGGGGCGAAACTATGGCTACACCTTC.

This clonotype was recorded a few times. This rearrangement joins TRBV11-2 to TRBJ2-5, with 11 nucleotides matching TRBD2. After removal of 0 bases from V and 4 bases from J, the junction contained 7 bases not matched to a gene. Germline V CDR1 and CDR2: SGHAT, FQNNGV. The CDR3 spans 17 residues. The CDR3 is CASSLELAGELGETQYF. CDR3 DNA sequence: TGTGCCAGCAGCTTAGAACTAGCGGGAGAGTTGGGAGAGACCCAGTACTTC. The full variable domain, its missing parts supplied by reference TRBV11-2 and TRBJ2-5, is EAGVAQSPRYKIIEKRQSVAFWCNPISGHATLYWYQQILGQGPKLLIQFQNNGVVDDSQLPKDRFSAERLKGVDSTLKIQPAKLEDSAVYLCASSLELAGELGETQYFGPGTRLLVL.

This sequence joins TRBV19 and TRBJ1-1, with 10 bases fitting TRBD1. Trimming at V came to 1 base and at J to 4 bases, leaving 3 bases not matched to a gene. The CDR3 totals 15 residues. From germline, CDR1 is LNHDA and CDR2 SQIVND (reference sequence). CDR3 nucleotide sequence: TGTGCCAGTAGTATAGGGGACAGGGGCGGCACTGAAGCTTTCTTT. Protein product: CASSIGDRGGTEAFF. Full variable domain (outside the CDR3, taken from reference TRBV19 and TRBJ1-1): DGGITQSPKYLFRKEGQNVTLSCEQNLNHDAMYWYRQDPGQGLRLIYYSQIVNDFQKGDIAEGYSVSREKKESFPLTVTSAQKNPTAFYLCASSIGDRGGTEAFFGQGTRLTVV.

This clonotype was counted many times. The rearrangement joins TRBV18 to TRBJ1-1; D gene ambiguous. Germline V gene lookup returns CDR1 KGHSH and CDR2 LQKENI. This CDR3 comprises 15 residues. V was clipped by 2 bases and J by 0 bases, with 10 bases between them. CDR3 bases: TGTGCCAGCTCACCATCTGTAGCCATGAACACTGAAGCTTTCTTT. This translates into CASSPSVAMNTEAFF.

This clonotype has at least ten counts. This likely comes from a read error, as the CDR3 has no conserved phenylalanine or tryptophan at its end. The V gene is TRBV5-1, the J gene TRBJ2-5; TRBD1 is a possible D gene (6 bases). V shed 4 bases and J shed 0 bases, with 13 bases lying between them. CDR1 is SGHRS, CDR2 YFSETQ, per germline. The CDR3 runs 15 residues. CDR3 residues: CASSPGQTHQETQYY. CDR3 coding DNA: TGCGCCAGCAGCCCCGGACAGACACACCAAGAGACCCAGTACTAC.